Included here is one T cell receptor (beta chain) sequence, with context. Germline CDR1 and CDR2: SQVTM and ANQGSEA. The V end was cut by 5 bases, the J end by 0 bases, with 13 bases between. This CDR3 contains 15 residues. The entry originates in a study of T cells in localized non-small cell lung cancer. Only in-frame clones appear in the TCRdb table, and some are missing; sequencing was by immunoSEQ multiplex PCR. The data hold tens of thousands of clones, with 75% to 85% observed a single time. V usage is TRBV29-1 and J usage is TRBJ2-2, with D possibly being TRBD1 (5 bases). Sequenced material: peripheral blood, taken before any cancer treatment. This receptor was identified in a female donor older than 55 with stage I lung adenocarcinoma. CDR3 in amino acids: CSVIDGAANTGELFF. In nucleotides, the CDR3 is TGCAGCGTTATTGATGGGGCGGCGAACACCGGGGAGCTGTTTTTT.